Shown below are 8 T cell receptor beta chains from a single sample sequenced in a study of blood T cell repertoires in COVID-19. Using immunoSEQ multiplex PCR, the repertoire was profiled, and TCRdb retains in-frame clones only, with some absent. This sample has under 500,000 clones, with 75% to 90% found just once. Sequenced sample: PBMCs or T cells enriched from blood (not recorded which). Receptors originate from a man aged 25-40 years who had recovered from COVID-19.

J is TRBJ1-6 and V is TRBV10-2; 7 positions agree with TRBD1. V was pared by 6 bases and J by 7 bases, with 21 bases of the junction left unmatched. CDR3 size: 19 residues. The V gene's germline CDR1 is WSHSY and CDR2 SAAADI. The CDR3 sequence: CASRERPGTDPYKNSPLHF. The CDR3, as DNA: TGCGCCAGCAGAGAGAGGCCCGGGACAGACCCGTATAAGAATTCACCCCTCCACTTT.

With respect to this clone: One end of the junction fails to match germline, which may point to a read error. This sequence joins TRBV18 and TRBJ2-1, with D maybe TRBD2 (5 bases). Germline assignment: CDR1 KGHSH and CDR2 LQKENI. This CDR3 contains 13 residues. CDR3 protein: CASSPPSTWELLF. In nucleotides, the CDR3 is TGTGCCAGCTCACCACCGAGTACGTGGGAGTTGCTCTTC.

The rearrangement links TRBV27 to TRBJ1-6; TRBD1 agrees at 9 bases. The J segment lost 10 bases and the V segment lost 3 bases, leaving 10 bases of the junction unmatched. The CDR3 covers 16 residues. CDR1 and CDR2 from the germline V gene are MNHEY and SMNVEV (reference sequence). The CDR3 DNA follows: TGTGCCAGCAGTTTGGCTCGACAGGGGGGCAACTCACCCCTCCACTTT. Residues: CASSLARQGGNSPLHF.

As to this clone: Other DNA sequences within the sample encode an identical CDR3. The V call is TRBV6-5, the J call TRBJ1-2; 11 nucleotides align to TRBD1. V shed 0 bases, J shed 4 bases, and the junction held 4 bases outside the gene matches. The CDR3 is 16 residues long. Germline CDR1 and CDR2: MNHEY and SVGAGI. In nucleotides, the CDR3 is TGTGCCAGCAGTTACTCGAGGACAGGGGGCGGCTATGGCTACACCTTC. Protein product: CASSYSRTGGGYGYTF.

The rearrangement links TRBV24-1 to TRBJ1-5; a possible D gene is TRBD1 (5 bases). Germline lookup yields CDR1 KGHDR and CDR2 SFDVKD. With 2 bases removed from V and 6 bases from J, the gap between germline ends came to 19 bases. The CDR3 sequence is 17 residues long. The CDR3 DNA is TGTGCCACCAGTGATTCCCATCGGGCAGGGAAGGGTCAGCCCCAGCATTTT. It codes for CATSDSHRAGKGQPQHF.

The CDR3 DNA reads TGTGCCAGCAGTCCGAAAATGACAGGACCCCAGCCCCAGCATTTT. Translating it yields CASSPKMTGPQPQHF. V and J are TRBV27 and TRBJ1-5; D may be TRBD1 (6 bases). The CDR3 length is 15 residues. Deletions cut 5 bases from V and 7 bases from J, with 18 bases between. Germline V lookup: CDR1 MNHEY, CDR2 SMNVEV (reference sequence).

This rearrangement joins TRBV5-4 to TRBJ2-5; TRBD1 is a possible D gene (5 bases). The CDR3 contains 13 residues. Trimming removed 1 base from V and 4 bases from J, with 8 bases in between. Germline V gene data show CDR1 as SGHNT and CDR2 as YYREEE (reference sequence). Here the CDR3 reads CASSLTGGETQYF. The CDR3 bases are TGTGCCAGCAGCTTGACAGGTGGAGAGACCCAGTACTTC.

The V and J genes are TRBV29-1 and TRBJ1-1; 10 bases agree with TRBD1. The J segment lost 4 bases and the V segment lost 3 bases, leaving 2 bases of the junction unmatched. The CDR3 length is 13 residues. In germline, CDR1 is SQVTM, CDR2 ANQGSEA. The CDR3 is CSVETGGLTEAFF. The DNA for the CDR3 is TGCAGCGTTGAGACAGGGGGCCTCACTGAAGCTTTCTTT.